This T cell receptor beta chain appears in the sequencing data of a study of blood T cell repertoires in COVID-19. Some clones are missing from TCRdb's copy, which holds only in-frame ones; the method was immunoSEQ multiplex PCR. Here the sample spans a few hundred thousand clones, roughly 88% being singletons. In its sample, this clone was seen a few times. This CDR3 spans 14 amino acids. The V gene lost 0 bases and the J gene lost 3 bases, with 7 bases spanning the gap. In germline, CDR1 is SGHTS, CDR2 YDEGEE. Source material: PBMCs or T cells enriched from blood (not recorded which). The receptor's source is a woman between 18 and 29 years old who had been exposed to COVID-19. The rearrangement joins TRBV5-8 to TRBJ2-1; no clear D gene. CDR3 in amino acids: CASSLGQRYNEQFF. The CDR3 region has the DNA TGTGCCAGCAGCTTGGGGCAGCGCTACAATGAGCAGTTCTTC.